A selection of T cell receptor beta chains follows, all from one sample in a study of PD-1 blockade in mismatch repair-deficient tumors. TCRdb's copy holds only in-frame clones and misses some; the assay was immunoSEQ multiplex PCR. The sample yields tens of thousands of clones, roughly 83% seen once. Sequenced here: PBMCs, sampled 38 to 40 weeks after starting pembrolizumab. These receptors originate from an adult with mismatch repair-deficient cancer. CDR3s include the opening cysteine and the closing phenylalanine or tryptophan. The D gene is left open where the match is weak. Size values are once, few and many counts, or a class for expanded clones, and some rows have none.

J | V | D | size | CDR3 | DNA
TRBJ2-3 | TRBV14 | NA | NA | CASSRPLGADTQYF | TGTGCCAGCAGCCGACCTCTAGGGGCAGATACGCAGTATTTT
TRBJ1-6 | TRBV6-5 | NA | few | CASSYSQGSNSPLHF | TGTGCCAGCAGTTACTCTCAGGGCTCAAATTCACCCCTCCACTTT
TRBJ2-1 | TRBV18 | NA | NA | CASSPRQGGNEQFF | TGTGCCAGCTCACCACGACAGGGAGGCAATGAGCAGTTCTTC
TRBJ1-2 | TRBV5-4 | TRBD1 | NA | CASSQGALDYGYTF | TGTGCCAGCAGCCAGGGGGCGCTGGACTATGGCTACACCTTC
TRBJ2-1 | TRBV7-3 | TRBD2 | NA | CASSPQALAGNNEQFF | TGTGCCAGCAGCCCCCAAGCTCTAGCGGGGAACAATGAGCAGTTCTTC
TRBJ2-2 | TRBV9 | NA | NA | CASSVVSSLNTGELFF | TGTGCCAGCAGCGTGGTTTCAAGCCTGAACACCGGGGAGCTGTTTTTT
TRBJ2-7 | TRBV29-1 | TRBD2 | NA | CSVTIGLAVTYEQYF | TGCAGCGTAACAATCGGACTAGCGGTAACCTACGAGCAGTACTTC
TRBJ1-1 | TRBV4-1 | TRBD1 | few | CASSPGQQNTEAFF | TGCGCCAGCAGCCCGGGACAGCAGAACACTGAAGCTTTCTTT
TRBJ2-1 | TRBV4-2 | TRBD2 | NA | CASSQAPTSSGTSSYNEQFF | TGTGCCAGCAGCCAAGCCCCAACATCTAGCGGGACAAGCTCCTACAATGAGCAGTTCTTC
TRBJ2-5 | TRBV5-5 | NA | NA | CASSLLETQYF | TGTGCCAGCAGCTTGCTCGAGACCCAGTACTTC
TRBJ1-5 | TRBV18 | TRBD1 | NA | CASSPDRGQPQHF | TGTGCCAGCTCGCCAGACAGGGGCCAGCCCCAGCATTTT
TRBJ2-3 | TRBV11-2 | TRBD1 | NA | CASSRDRYTDTQYF | TGTGCCAGCAGCCGGGACAGGTACACAGATACGCAGTATTTT
TRBJ2-3 | TRBV4-2 | TRBD2 | NA | CASSQTSSGRAHTQYF | TGTGCCAGCAGCCAAACCTCTAGCGGGAGGGCCCATACGCAGTATTTT
TRBJ2-5 | TRBV5-4 | NA | NA | CASSSPIGGALGGTQYF | TGTGCCAGCAGCTCCCCGATCGGAGGGGCCTTGGGGGGGACCCAGTACTTC
TRBJ1-5 | TRBV28 | NA | NA | CASSLPGGGNQPQHF | TGTGCCAGCAGTTTACCGGGGGGGGGCAATCAGCCCCAGCATTTT
TRBJ1-2 | TRBV11-2 | TRBD1 | NA | CASSRDRAYGYTF | TGTGCCAGCAGCCGAGACAGGGCCTATGGCTACACCTTC
TRBJ2-7 | TRBV2 | NA | NA | CASSDPGVSYEQYF | TGTGCCAGCAGTGACCCAGGTGTTTCCTACGAGCAGTACTTC
TRBJ2-7 | TRBV6-1 | TRBD1 | once | CASRKTGSSYEQYF | TGTGCCAGCAGAAAGACAGGGAGCTCCTACGAGCAGTACTTC
TRBJ2-2 | TRBV5-1 | TRBD2 | NA | CASSAGLAGVGGELFF | TGCGCCAGCAGCGCCGGACTAGCGGGAGTAGGAGGGGAGCTGTTTTTT
TRBJ2-7 | TRBV19 | TRBD1 | NA | CASRKGTGQGSYEQYF | TGTGCCAGTAGGAAGGGTACGGGACAGGGCTCCTACGAGCAGTACTTC
TRBJ2-1 | TRBV19 | TRBD2 | NA | CASSIQDPLSGRLNEQFF | TGTGCCAGTAGTATCCAGGACCCCCTTAGCGGGAGGCTTAATGAGCAGTTCTTC
TRBJ2-1 | TRBV27 | TRBD1 | NA | CASSSLTGGAANEQFF | TGTGCCAGCAGTAGCCTGACAGGGGGTGCTGCCAATGAGCAGTTCTTC
TRBJ1-2 | TRBV4-1 | NA | NA | CASSQARETNRRYYGYTF | TGCGCCAGCAGCCAAGCTCGAGAAACGAACAGGCGCTACTATGGCTACACCTTC
TRBJ2-2 | TRBV5-1 | TRBD2 | NA | CASSYGLAGGRANTGELFF | TGCGCCAGCAGCTACGGACTAGCGGGAGGGCGGGCGAACACCGGGGAGCTGTTTTTT
TRBJ2-5 | TRBV27 | TRBD1 | NA | CASRDRGSETQYF | TGTGCCAGCAGGGACAGGGGATCAGAGACCCAGTACTTC
TRBJ1-1 | TRBV5-1 | TRBD1 | NA | CASSFPLGTGYDEAFF | TGCGCCAGCAGCTTTCCCCTTGGGACAGGGTACGATGAAGCTTTCTTT
TRBJ1-1 | TRBV19 | TRBD1 | NA | CAGGTGIEAFF | TGTGCAGGGGGGACAGGGATCGAAGCTTTCTTT
TRBJ2-3 | TRBV5-8 | NA | NA | CASSFPGAEGTDTQYF | TGTGCCAGCAGCTTTCCAGGGGCGGAGGGCACAGATACGCAGTATTTT
TRBJ2-7 | TRBV5-6 | TRBD2 | NA | CASSLGLAGGGEQYF | TGTGCCAGCAGCCTCGGACTAGCGGGAGGGGGGGAGCAGTACTTC
TRBJ1-5 | TRBV27 | NA | NA | CASSLRGAPQPQHF | TGTGCCAGCAGTTTAAGAGGCGCCCCTCAGCCCCAGCATTTT
TRBJ2-7 | TRBV28 | NA | NA | CASSAADTSSYEQYF | TGTGCCAGCAGTGCCGCCGACACCAGCTCCTACGAGCAGTACTTC
TRBJ2-1 | TRBV5-1 | TRBD2 | NA | CASSLFSGAGNEQFF | TGCGCCAGCAGCTTGTTTAGCGGGGCGGGGAATGAGCAGTTCTTC
TRBJ1-5 | TRBV19 | TRBD1 | NA | CASTGTGGVEFFQPQHF | TGTGCCAGTACCGGGACAGGGGGGGTAGAATTCTTTCAGCCCCAGCATTTT
TRBJ1-1 | TRBV27 | TRBD1 | NA | CASSSHTGVNTEAFF | TGTGCCAGCAGTAGTCACACAGGGGTCAACACTGAAGCTTTCTTT
TRBJ2-6 | TRBV5-1 | TRBD1 | NA | CASSSPGQGAHGANVLTF | TGCGCCAGCAGTTCCCCGGGACAGGGGGCTCATGGGGCCAACGTCCTGACTTTC
TRBJ1-2 | TRBV28 | NA | NA | CASREGTSYGYTF | TGTGCCAGCAGGGAGGGGACGAGCTATGGCTACACCTTC
TRBJ2-1 | TRBV11-2 | TRBD2 | NA | CASSQSSGSYNEQFF | TGTGCCAGCAGCCAAAGTAGCGGGTCCTACAATGAGCAGTTCTTC
TRBJ2-3 | TRBV5-5 | TRBD2 | NA | CASSLQRGGTDTQYF | TGTGCCAGCAGCTTGCAGCGGGGGGGCACAGATACGCAGTATTTT
TRBJ2-3 | TRBV2 | TRBD2 | NA | CASSVGLAGEYF | TGTGCCAGCAGTGTAGGGCTAGCGGGAGAGTATTTT
TRBJ1-5 | TRBV2 | NA | NA | CASSESESSNQPQHF | TGTGCCAGCAGTGAATCGGAGTCTAGCAATCAGCCCCAGCATTTT